Listed below are T cell receptor beta chains from one sample, sequenced in a study of T cells after yellow fever vaccination. One entry per CDR3 protein results from TCRdb running MiXCR on the 5' RACE reads. The sample holds approximately 610,000 distinct CDR3 sequences, 17% seen once. The material was PBMCs, obtained 5 days after the first yellow fever vaccination. These receptors came from a man younger than 30 who received the YFV17D yellow fever vaccine. Each CDR3 is given with its conserved first and last residue. The order of the fields is D gene, J gene, V gene, clone size, CDR3 DNA, CDR3 protein. D genes are given only for firm matches. Size is stated for part of the rows, as once, few or many counts, or as a class when the clone is expanded.

d_call: TRBD2
j_call: TRBJ2-1
v_call: TRBV7-2
clone_size: few
cdr3_nt: TGTGCCAGCACCCCGGGACTAGCGGAGACCAATGAGCAGTTCTTC
cdr3_aa: CASTPGLAETNEQFF

d_call: NA
j_call: TRBJ2-2
v_call: TRBV5-1
clone_size: NA
cdr3_nt: TGCGCCAGCAGCTTGTCAGGACCTCTCACCGGGGAGCTGTTTTTT
cdr3_aa: CASSLSGPLTGELFF

d_call: NA
j_call: TRBJ2-1
v_call: TRBV5-6
clone_size: few
cdr3_nt: TGTGCCAGCAGCTTGGACCCTGGTGAGCAGTTCTTC
cdr3_aa: CASSLDPGEQFF

d_call: NA
j_call: TRBJ2-4
v_call: TRBV27
clone_size: few
cdr3_nt: TGTGCCAGCAGTTTACTCCCGGCGGGCCAAAACATTCAGTACTTC
cdr3_aa: CASSLLPAGQNIQYF

d_call: NA
j_call: TRBJ1-5
v_call: TRBV7-9
clone_size: NA
cdr3_nt: TGTGCCAGCAGCTCCAGGGAGAATCAGCCCCAGCATTTT
cdr3_aa: CASSSRENQPQHF

d_call: TRBD1
j_call: TRBJ1-1
v_call: TRBV4-1
clone_size: NA
cdr3_nt: TGCGCCAGCAGCCAAGGAGGGACAGGGCCTGAAGCTTTCTTT
cdr3_aa: CASSQGGTGPEAFF

d_call: NA
j_call: TRBJ2-7
v_call: TRBV20-1
clone_size: few
cdr3_nt: TGCAGTGCCCCGGAGGGGCCCGGATCCTACGAGCAGTACTTC
cdr3_aa: CSAPEGPGSYEQYF

d_call: NA
j_call: TRBJ2-4
v_call: TRBV7-8
clone_size: NA
cdr3_nt: TGTGCCAGCAGCTCAGAGCACCCGGTACGACTAGCCAAAAACATTCAGTACTTC
cdr3_aa: CASSSEHPVRLAKNIQYF

d_call: TRBD2
j_call: TRBJ2-5
v_call: TRBV5-1
clone_size: few
cdr3_nt: TGCGCCAGCAAGTCGGCTAGCGGAGCCCCAGAAGAGACCCAGTACTTC
cdr3_aa: CASKSASGAPEETQYF

d_call: NA
j_call: TRBJ1-3
v_call: TRBV6-5
clone_size: few
cdr3_nt: TGTGCCAGCAGTTGGGGCAGTTACTCTGGAAACACCATATATTTT
cdr3_aa: CASSWGSYSGNTIYF

d_call: TRBD1
j_call: TRBJ2-1
v_call: TRBV7-9
clone_size: few
cdr3_nt: TGTGCCAGCAGTCTGGGGACCGGGACAGTAACCTACAATGAGCAGTTCTTC
cdr3_aa: CASSLGTGTVTYNEQFF

d_call: NA
j_call: TRBJ2-1
v_call: TRBV11-3
clone_size: many
cdr3_nt: TGTGCCAGCAGCTTAGGGGGGGACGACAATGAGCAGTTCTTC
cdr3_aa: CASSLGGDDNEQFF

d_call: NA
j_call: TRBJ1-4
v_call: TRBV7-6
clone_size: NA
cdr3_nt: TGTGCCAGCAGCCGGGCCAGGGGCGTCGGGGAAAAACTGTTTTTT
cdr3_aa: CASSRARGVGEKLFF